Listed below are T cell receptor beta chains from one sample, sequenced in a study of blood T cell repertoires in COVID-19. Some clones are missing from TCRdb's copy, which holds only in-frame ones; the method was immunoSEQ multiplex PCR. Found here are roughly 70,000 clones, roughly 89% of them singletons; the top ten hold 4.9%. The source material was peripheral blood. The receptors derive from a woman in her fifties or sixties with active COVID-19. The CDR3 runs from the conserved cysteine through the conserved F or W. The order of the fields is clone size, D gene, V gene, J gene, CDR3 protein, CDR3 DNA. A D gene is named only where the DNA matches it firmly. Some rows have no size entry. The others give once, few or many, or a class for an expanded clone.

size: .
D: TRBD1
V: TRBV6-4
J: TRBJ2-1
CDR3: CASSTLGTGLNEQFF
DNA: TGTGCCAGCAGTACTCTTGGGACAGGGTTAAATGAGCAGTTCTTC

size: .
D: .
V: TRBV6-1
J: TRBJ1-1
CDR3: CASSEQFMNTEAFF
DNA: TGTGCCAGCAGTGAACAGTTCATGAACACTGAAGCTTTCTTT

size: .
D: .
V: TRBV7-2
J: TRBJ1-1
CDR3: CASSLFWAGTEAFF
DNA: TGTGCCAGCAGCTTATTCTGGGCTGGCACTGAAGCTTTCTTT

size: .
D: .
V: TRBV2
J: TRBJ2-7
CDR3: CASSPMREQYF
DNA: TGTGCCAGCAGCCCCATGAGAGAGCAGTACTTC

size: .
D: .
V: TRBV5-1
J: TRBJ2-1
CDR3: CASSLAAGSYNEQFF
DNA: TGCGCCAGCAGCTTGGCGGCAGGTTCCTACAATGAGCAGTTCTTC

size: .
D: TRBD2
V: TRBV7-9
J: TRBJ2-1
CDR3: CASRLSGGGPLDEQFF
DNA: TGTGCCAGCAGACTTAGTGGGGGAGGGCCTCTCGATGAGCAGTTCTTC

size: .
D: .
V: TRBV18
J: TRBJ1-1
CDR3: CASSPPLAGRMLTEAFF
DNA: TGTGCCAGCTCACCACCTTTGGCAGGCCGAATGCTGACTGAAGCTTTCTTT

size: .
D: TRBD2
V: TRBV7-9
J: TRBJ2-1
CDR3: CASSRTSEGNEQFF
DNA: TGTGCCAGCAGCCGGACTAGCGAAGGCAATGAGCAGTTCTTC

size: .
D: TRBD1
V: TRBV27
J: TRBJ2-1
CDR3: CASSLGQGRGLEQFF
DNA: TGTGCCAGCAGTCTTGGACAGGGACGCGGGCTGGAGCAGTTCTTC

size: .
D: TRBD1
V: TRBV25-1
J: TRBJ1-6
CDR3: CASIRQGENSPLHF
DNA: TGTGCCAGCATACGACAGGGAGAGAATTCACCCCTCCACTTT

size: .
D: TRBD2
V: TRBV5-1
J: TRBJ2-1
CDR3: CASSAVAGVNEQFF
DNA: TGCGCCAGCAGCGCGGTAGCGGGAGTCAATGAGCAGTTCTTC

size: .
D: TRBD2
V: TRBV10-2
J: TRBJ2-1
CDR3: CASSREGLAGGAYNEQFF
DNA: TGCGCCAGCAGTCGCGAGGGACTAGCGGGAGGGGCCTACAATGAGCAGTTCTTC

size: .
D: TRBD1
V: TRBV2
J: TRBJ2-7
CDR3: CASSEPGQPYEQYF
DNA: TGTGCCAGCAGCGAACCGGGACAGCCCTACGAGCAGTACTTC

size: .
D: .
V: TRBV25-1
J: TRBJ1-4
CDR3: CASSDAQAINEKLFF
DNA: TGTGCCAGCAGTGACGCCCAGGCCATAAATGAAAAACTGTTTTTT

size: .
D: TRBD2
V: TRBV10-3
J: TRBJ2-7
CDR3: CAIREAGDYEQYF
DNA: TGTGCCATCAGGGAAGCGGGAGACTACGAGCAGTACTTC

size: .
D: .
V: TRBV6-4
J: TRBJ2-7
CDR3: CASSPFLGYEQYF
DNA: TGTGCCAGCAGTCCATTTCTAGGCTACGAGCAGTACTTC

size: .
D: TRBD2
V: TRBV6-1
J: TRBJ2-1
CDR3: CASSEASSGSYNEQFF
DNA: TGTGCCAGCAGTGAAGCATCTAGCGGGAGCTACAATGAGCAGTTCTTC

size: .
D: TRBD1
V: TRBV6-6
J: TRBJ1-5
CDR3: CASNEQGADQPQHF
DNA: TGTGCCAGCAACGAACAGGGGGCAGATCAGCCCCAGCATTTT

size: .
D: .
V: TRBV5-1
J: TRBJ2-3
CDR3: CASSLGSTDTQYF
DNA: TGCGCCAGCAGCCTAGGATCCACAGATACGCAGTATTTT

size: .
D: TRBD2
V: TRBV9
J: TRBJ2-1
CDR3: CASSAIAGGYNEQFF
DNA: TGTGCCAGCAGCGCCATAGCGGGAGGGTACAATGAGCAGTTCTTC

size: few
D: .
V: TRBV5-6
J: TRBJ1-5
CDR3: CASSLYSLSNQPQHF
DNA: TGTGCCAGCAGCCTCTATTCATTGAGCAATCAGCCCCAGCATTTT

size: .
D: .
V: TRBV30
J: TRBJ2-4
CDR3: CAVSRGREPPLAKNIQYF
DNA: TGTGCTGTCTCTAGGGGCAGGGAACCCCCCTTAGCCAAAAACATTCAGTACTTC

size: .
D: .
V: TRBV19
J: TRBJ1-1
CDR3: CASRLKGGRMNTEAFF
DNA: TGTGCCAGTCGCCTAAAGGGAGGACGGATGAACACTGAAGCTTTCTTT

size: .
D: .
V: TRBV5-4
J: TRBJ2-3
CDR3: CASSLAQTGWNTQYF
DNA: TGTGCCAGCAGCTTGGCCCAAACAGGGTGGAATACGCAGTATTTT

size: .
D: .
V: TRBV5-5
J: TRBJ1-1
CDR3: CASSLGLNRVDTEAFF
DNA: TGTGCCAGCAGCCTAGGGTTAAACAGGGTTGACACTGAAGCTTTCTTT

size: .
D: .
V: TRBV7-8
J: TRBJ2-7
CDR3: CASSLGLAIDEQYF
DNA: TGTGCCAGCAGCTTAGGGCTAGCCATCGACGAGCAGTACTTC

size: .
D: TRBD2
V: TRBV7-9
J: TRBJ2-3
CDR3: CASSLVVGLAGADTQYF
DNA: TGTGCCAGCAGCTTAGTAGTAGGGCTAGCGGGAGCAGATACGCAGTATTTT

size: .
D: .
V: TRBV27
J: TRBJ1-5
CDR3: CASSLSGNRNQPQHF
DNA: TGTGCCAGCAGTTTATCCGGGAATCGCAATCAGCCCCAGCATTTT

size: few
D: .
V: TRBV28
J: TRBJ1-1
CDR3: CASSSPPDKNTEAFF
DNA: TGTGCCAGCAGTTCCCCCCCGGACAAGAACACTGAAGCTTTCTTT

size: .
D: .
V: TRBV12-3/TRBV12-4
J: TRBJ1-2
CDR3: CASSHGQNYGYTF
DNA: TGTGCCAGCAGTCATGGACAAAACTATGGCTACACCTTC

size: .
D: .
V: TRBV15
J: TRBJ2-1
CDR3: CATSRDRGTRSKGEQFF
DNA: TGTGCCACCAGCAGAGATCGGGGGACGCGGAGTAAAGGAGAGCAGTTCTTC

size: once
D: TRBD1
V: TRBV6-5
J: TRBJ1-6
CDR3: CASRFSGTANSPLHF
DNA: TGTGCCAGCAGATTTTCTGGGACAGCGAATTCACCCCTCCACTTT

size: .
D: TRBD1
V: TRBV19
J: TRBJ1-6
CDR3: CASSIGTGFDSPLHF
DNA: TGTGCCAGTAGTATTGGGACAGGGTTCGATTCACCCCTCCACTTT

size: .
D: TRBD1
V: TRBV7-7
J: TRBJ2-5
CDR3: CASSLAGTGYQETQYF
DNA: TGTGCCAGCAGCTTAGCCGGGACAGGGTACCAAGAGACCCAGTACTTC

size: few
D: TRBD1
V: TRBV5-1
J: TRBJ2-7
CDR3: CASSLGGGWEQYF
DNA: TGCGCCAGCAGCTTGGGAGGGGGCTGGGAGCAGTACTTC

size: .
D: .
V: TRBV9
J: TRBJ1-2
CDR3: CASSETGGSNYGYTF
DNA: TGTGCCAGCAGCGAGACGGGGGGCTCCAACTATGGCTACACCTTC

size: .
D: .
V: TRBV9
J: TRBJ2-5
CDR3: CASSVARGETQYF
DNA: TGTGCCAGCAGCGTAGCCCGAGGGGAGACCCAGTACTTC

size: .
D: .
V: TRBV7-8
J: TRBJ1-1
CDR3: CASSLVGQAAFF
DNA: TGTGCCAGCAGCTTAGTGGGGCAGGCAGCTTTCTTT

size: .
D: TRBD1
V: TRBV5-5
J: TRBJ1-5
CDR3: CASSAGQAYSNQPQHF
DNA: TGTGCCAGCAGCGCCGGACAGGCTTATAGCAATCAGCCCCAGCATTTT

size: .
D: TRBD2
V: TRBV5-1
J: TRBJ2-1
CDR3: CASRLTGLGVDEQFF
DNA: TGCGCCAGCAGACTCACGGGACTAGGAGTCGATGAGCAGTTCTTC